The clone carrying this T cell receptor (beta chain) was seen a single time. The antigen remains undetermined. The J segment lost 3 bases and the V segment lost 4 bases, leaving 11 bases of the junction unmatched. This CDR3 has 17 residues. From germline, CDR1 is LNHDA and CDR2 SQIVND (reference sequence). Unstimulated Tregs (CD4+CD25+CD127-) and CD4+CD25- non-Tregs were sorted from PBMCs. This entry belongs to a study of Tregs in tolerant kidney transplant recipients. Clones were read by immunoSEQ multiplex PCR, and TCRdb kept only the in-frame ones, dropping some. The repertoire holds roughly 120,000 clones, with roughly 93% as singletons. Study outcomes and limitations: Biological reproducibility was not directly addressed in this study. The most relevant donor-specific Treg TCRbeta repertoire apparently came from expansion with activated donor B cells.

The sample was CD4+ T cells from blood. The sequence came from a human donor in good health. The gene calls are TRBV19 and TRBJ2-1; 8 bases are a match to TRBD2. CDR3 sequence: CASSRVSAGGLYNEQFF. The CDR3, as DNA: TGTGCCAGTAGTAGGGTTTCGGCGGGAGGCCTCTACAATGAGCAGTTCTTC. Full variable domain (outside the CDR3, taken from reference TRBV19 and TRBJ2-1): DGGITQSPKYLFRKEGQNVTLSCEQNLNHDAMYWYRQDPGQGLRLIYYSQIVNDFQKGDIAEGYSVSREKKESFPLTVTSAQKNPTAFYLCASSRVSAGGLYNEQFFGPGTRLTVL.